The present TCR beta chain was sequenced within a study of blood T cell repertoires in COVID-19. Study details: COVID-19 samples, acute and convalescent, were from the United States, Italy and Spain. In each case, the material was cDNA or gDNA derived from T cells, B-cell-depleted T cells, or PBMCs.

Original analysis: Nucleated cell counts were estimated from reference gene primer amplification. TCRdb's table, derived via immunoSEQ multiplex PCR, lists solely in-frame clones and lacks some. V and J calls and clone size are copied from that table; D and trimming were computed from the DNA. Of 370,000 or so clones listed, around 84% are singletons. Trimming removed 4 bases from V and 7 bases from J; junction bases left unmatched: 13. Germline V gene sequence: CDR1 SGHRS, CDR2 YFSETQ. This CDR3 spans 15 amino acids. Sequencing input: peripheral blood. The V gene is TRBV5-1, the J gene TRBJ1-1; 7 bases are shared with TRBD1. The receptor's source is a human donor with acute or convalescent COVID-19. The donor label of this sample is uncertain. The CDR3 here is CASSPRQGRSGEAFF. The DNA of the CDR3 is TGCGCCAGCAGCCCAAGACAGGGTCGGTCCGGTGAAGCTTTCTTT.